The next 17 T cell receptor beta chains were all read from a single sample in a study of cytomegalovirus exposure and HLA in healthy donors. The PCR employed 60 Vbeta primers together with 13 Jbeta primers. TCRdb's table, derived via immunoSEQ multiplex PCR, lists solely in-frame clones and lacks some. The sample holds approximately 54,000 clones, roughly 84% seen once. The specimen sequenced was PBMCs. Source of these receptors: a woman under 30 in good health and CMV-seronegative.

The gene calls are TRBV5-1 and TRBJ2-1, with 7 bases matching TRBD1. The CDR3 is made up of 16 amino acids. J gave up 9 bases and V 0 bases, and 12 bases lay outside the gene matches. Germline CDR1 and CDR2: SGHRS and YFSETQ. DNA for the CDR3: TGCGCCAGCAGCTTGGCCAGGGGGACAGCTGAAAGTGAGCAGTTCTTC. Translation gives CASSLARGTAESEQFF.

This sequence joins TRBV4-1 and TRBJ2-1, with TRBD1 matching 10 bases. Germline CDR1 MGHRA, CDR2 YSYEKL. This CDR3 contains 14 residues. With V trimmed by 5 bases and J by 9 bases, 7 bases remained unmatched. In nucleotides, the CDR3 is TGCGCCAGCAGCGGACAGGGGGTGAGGGGTGAGCAGTTCTTC. This gives the protein CASSGQGVRGEQFF.

The table lists this clone with a count of one. This chain joins TRBV11-3 and TRBJ2-7; a weak D match, TRBD2 (5 bases). The CDR3 consists of 12 residues. V lost 5 bases and J lost 5, with 10 bases in between. CDR1 and CDR2 from the germline V gene are SGHNT and YENEEA. The CDR3 bases are TGTGCCAGCAGCCTCGAGGGCGACGAGCAGTACTTC. It is translated as CASSLEGDEQYF.

V is TRBV28 and J is TRBJ1-6, with 7 bases lining up with TRBD1. The junction had 6 bases not matched to a gene; V was cut back by 8 bases and J by 2 bases. The CDR3 loop spans 15 amino acids. The V gene's germline CDR1 is MDHEN and CDR2 SYDVKM. The CDR3 is CASGQGGPYNSPLHF. In nucleotides, the CDR3 is TGTGCCAGCGGCCAAGGGGGCCCCTATAATTCACCCCTCCACTTT.

This chain uses TRBV6-5 with TRBJ2-2; D may be TRBD2 (6 bases). CDR1 is MNHEY and CDR2 is SVGAGI in the germline V gene. V was pared by 7 bases and J by 1 base, with 13 bases between. The CDR3 loop spans 15 amino acids. The CDR3 nucleotides read TGTGCCAGCACCCCCAGGCGGGGGAACACCGGGGAGCTGTTTTTT. It specifies CASTPRRGNTGELFF.

The gene calls are TRBV2 and TRBJ1-3; 12 bases map to TRBD1. Per the germline V gene, CDR1 is SNHLY and CDR2 is FYNNEI. The V and J ends lost 6 bases and 3 bases, in that order; junction bases with no gene match: 3. The CDR3 totals 15 residues. In DNA form, the CDR3 reads TGTGCCAGCAGCGGGGACAGGGGGCTTGGAAACACCATATATTTT. The encoded protein is CASSGDRGLGNTIYF.

J is TRBJ2-1 and V is TRBV11-3, with D possibly matching TRBD2 (6 bases). CDR1 and CDR2 from the germline V gene are SGHNT and YENEEA. The CDR3 runs to 16 residues. V dropped 5 bases and J dropped 4 bases, with 18 bases sitting between them. The CDR3: CASSRRTTTDYNEQFF. In nucleotides, the CDR3 is TGTGCCAGCAGCCGACGGACTACGACTGATTACAATGAGCAGTTCTTC.

V usage is TRBV28 and J usage is TRBJ2-5; possible D gene TRBD1, 6 bases. The J call may be wrong; the DNA end is better matched by TRBJ2-7. There are 13 residues in the CDR3. Germline V gives CDR1 MDHEN, CDR2 SYDVKM. This CDR3 is CASRGAKPYEQYF. For the CDR3, the DNA is TGTGCCAGCAGGGGGGCTAAGCCCTACGAGCAGTACTTC.

V gene TRBV5-1 combines with J gene TRBJ2-2; D might be TRBD1 (5 bases). V was cut by 0 bases and J by 4 bases, with 13 bases left in between. The germline V gene encodes CDR1 SGHRS and CDR2 YFSETQ. This CDR3 region has 16 residues. DNA of the CDR3: TGCGCCAGCAGCTTGGGGCAGGGTAGGCTCACCGGGGAGCTGTTTTTT. It encodes CASSLGQGRLTGELFF. Filled out from reference TRBV5-1 and TRBJ2-2, the complete variable domain reads KAGVTQTPRYLIKTRGQQVTLSCSPISGHRSVSWYQQTPGQGLQFLFEYFSETQRNKGNFPGRFSGRQFSNSRSEMNVSTLELGDSALYLCASSLGQGRLTGELFFGEGSRLTVL.

CDR3 in amino acids: CASSSLLAGGILAKNIQYF. As DNA, the CDR3 is TGTGCCAGCAGCTCCCTACTAGCGGGAGGAATCTTGGCCAAAAACATTCAGTACTTC. The chain uses TRBV7-9 and TRBJ2-4; 12 bases are shared with TRBD2. This CDR3 has 19 residues. Trimming took 4 bases from V and 1 from J; bases not matched to a gene: 11. From germline, CDR1 is SEHNR and CDR2 FQNEAQ (reference sequence).

The V gene is TRBV4-1, the J gene TRBJ2-1; a possible D gene is TRBD2 (5 bases). Trimming removed 4 bases from V and 6 bases from J, with 22 bases in between. CDR3 length equals 17 residues. CDR1 is MGHRA and CDR2 is YSYEKL in the germline V gene. The CDR3 region is CASSPSPDYARINEQFF. CDR3 nucleotide sequence: TGCGCCAGCAGCCCAAGTCCTGACTATGCGCGGATCAATGAGCAGTTCTTC.

V usage is TRBV10-1 and J usage is TRBJ2-5; no definite D call. The J call may be mistaken, given a closer DNA end match to TRBJ2-7. The CDR3 totals 11 residues. Germline V gene data show CDR1 as WNHNN and CDR2 as SYGVQD (reference sequence). As DNA, the CDR3 is TGCGCCAGCAGTGGTGGTTACGAGCAGTACTTC. Amino acid sequence: CASSGGYEQYF.

Details on this clone: A junction boundary mismatches the germline segment, possibly from a read error. This chain uses TRBV6-6 with TRBJ2-4; 7 bases are a match to TRBD2. The V gene's germline CDR1 is MNHNY and CDR2 SVGAGI (reference sequence). The CDR3 loop spans 15 amino acids. The CDR3 protein is CASTPALSGVNSQYF. CDR3 bases: TGTGCCAGCACCCCCGCCCTCAGCGGGGTAAACAGTCAGTACTTC.

V gene TRBV10-1 combines with J gene TRBJ2-3; D is unresolved. This CDR3 has 12 amino acids. Germline CDR1 is WNHNN and CDR2 is SYGVQD (reference sequence). V was shortened by 4 bases and J by 4 bases, with 6 bases between the two germline ends. CDR3 loop: CASSARADTQYF. CDR3 coding DNA: TGCGCCAGCAGTGCACGGGCAGATACGCAGTATTTT.

V gene TRBV28 combines with J gene TRBJ1-5, with a tentative D call TRBD1 (5 bases). This CDR3 spans 14 amino acids. The ends were cut back, 7 bases at V and 1 base at J, with 11 bases in the middle. Germline CDR1 reads MDHEN; CDR2 reads SYDVKM. The CDR3 region is CASIQGRSNQPQHF. Written as DNA, the CDR3 is TGTGCCAGCATTCAGGGTAGGAGCAATCAGCCCCAGCATTTT.

CDR3 sequence reads: CASSEGAGNQPQHF. DNA for the CDR3: TGCGCCAGCAGCGAGGGGGCGGGCAATCAGCCCCAGCATTTT. This chain joins TRBV5-1 and TRBJ1-5; 7 bases are a match to TRBD1. The CDR3 is 14 residues long. The germline V gene has CDR1 SGHRS and CDR2 YFSETQ. Germline trimming cut 4 bases from V and 2 bases from J; bases unmatched to any gene: 3.

The chain combines TRBV7-2 with TRBJ2-4; D may be TRBD2 (5 bases). This CDR3 contains 16 residues. Between the trimmed V and J ends, which lost 2 bases and 0 bases, there was a span of 11 bases. The germline gives CDR1 SGHTA, CDR2 FQGNSA. In DNA, the CDR3 is TGTGCCAGCAGCTTACTAGCTACCATAGCCAAAAACATTCAGTACTTC. Encoded protein: CASSLLATIAKNIQYF.